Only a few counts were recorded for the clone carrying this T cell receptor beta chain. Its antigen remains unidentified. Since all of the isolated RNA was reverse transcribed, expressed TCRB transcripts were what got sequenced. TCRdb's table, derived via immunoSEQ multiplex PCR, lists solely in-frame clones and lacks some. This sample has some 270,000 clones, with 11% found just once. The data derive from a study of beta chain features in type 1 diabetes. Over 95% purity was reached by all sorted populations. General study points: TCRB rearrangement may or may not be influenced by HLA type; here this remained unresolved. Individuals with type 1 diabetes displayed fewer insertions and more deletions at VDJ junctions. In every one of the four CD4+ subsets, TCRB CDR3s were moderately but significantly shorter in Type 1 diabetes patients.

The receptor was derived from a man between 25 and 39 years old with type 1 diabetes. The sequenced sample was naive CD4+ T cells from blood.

The CDR3 DNA reads TGTGCCAGCACCTACGGAGAGACCCAGTACTTC. It encodes CASTYGETQYF. This chain connects TRBV7-2 to TRBJ2-5; no clear D. Germline assignment: CDR1 SGHTA and CDR2 FQGNSA. The CDR3 spans 11 residues. Between the trimmed V and J ends, which lost 7 bases and 4 bases, there was a span of 7 bases.